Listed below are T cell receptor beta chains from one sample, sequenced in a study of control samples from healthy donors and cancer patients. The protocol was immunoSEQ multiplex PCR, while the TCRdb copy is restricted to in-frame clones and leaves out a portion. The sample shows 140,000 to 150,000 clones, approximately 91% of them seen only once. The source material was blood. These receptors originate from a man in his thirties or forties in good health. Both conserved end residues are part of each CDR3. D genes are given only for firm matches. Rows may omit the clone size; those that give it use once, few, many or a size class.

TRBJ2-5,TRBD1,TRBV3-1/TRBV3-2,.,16,CASSQDGTGVRETQYF,TGTGCCAGCAGCCAAGATGGGACAGGGGTACGAGAGACCCAGTACTTC
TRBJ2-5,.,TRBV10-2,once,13,CASSEGIGDSQYF,TGCGCCAGCAGTGAGGGAATTGGGGACTCCCAGTACTTC
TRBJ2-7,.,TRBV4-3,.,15,CASSQATGTIYEQYF,TGCGCCAGCAGCCAAGCCACCGGGACAATTTACGAGCAGTACTTC
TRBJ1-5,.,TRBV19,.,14,CASSRDWGNQPQHF,TGTGCCAGTAGTAGAGACTGGGGTAATCAGCCCCAGCATTTT
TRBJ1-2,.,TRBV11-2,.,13,CASSPDSNYGYTF,TGTGCCAGCAGCCCCGACAGTAACTATGGCTACACCTTC
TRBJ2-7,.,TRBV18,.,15,CASSPADSPKAEQYF,TGTGCCAGCTCACCGGCCGACAGCCCAAAAGCCGAGCAGTACTTC
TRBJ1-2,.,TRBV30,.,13,CAWSVSTGYGYTF,TGTGCCTGGAGTGTAAGTACAGGCTATGGCTACACCTTC
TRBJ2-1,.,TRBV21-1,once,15,CASSQISWEYNEQFF,TGTGCCAGCAGCCAAATAAGTTGGGAGTACAATGAGCAGTTCTTC
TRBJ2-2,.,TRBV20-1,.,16,CSASPQGREYTGELFF,TGCAGTGCTAGTCCTCAGGGACGGGAGTACACCGGGGAGCTGTTTTTT
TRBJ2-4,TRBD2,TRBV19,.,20,CASSREIGLAGELAKNIQYF,TGTGCCAGTAGTAGAGAGATTGGACTAGCGGGAGAATTAGCCAAAAACATTCAGTACTTC
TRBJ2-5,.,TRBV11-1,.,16,CASSETTPGKGGAQYF,TGTGCCAGCAGTGAAACCACCCCCGGGAAGGGGGGGGCCCAGTACTTC
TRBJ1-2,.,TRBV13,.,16,CASSLGYNLANYGYTF,TGTGCCAGCAGCTTAGGTTACAACTTAGCTAACTATGGCTACACCTTC
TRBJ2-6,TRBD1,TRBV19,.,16,CASGPGQRAGANVLTF,TGTGCCAGCGGACCGGGACAGAGGGCTGGGGCCAACGTCCTGACTTTC
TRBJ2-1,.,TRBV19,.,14,CASARGNSYNEQFF,TGTGCCAGTGCCCGCGGGAACTCCTACAATGAGCAGTTCTTC
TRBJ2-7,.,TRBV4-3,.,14,CASSQDLEQGEQYF,TGCGCCAGCAGCCAAGATTTGGAACAGGGAGAGCAGTACTTC
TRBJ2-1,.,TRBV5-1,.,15,CASSSGTGTYNEQFF,TGCGCCAGCAGCTCCGGGACGGGGACCTACAATGAGCAGTTCTTC
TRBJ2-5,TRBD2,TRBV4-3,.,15,CASSQGGSGGETQYF,TGCGCCAGCAGCCAAGGTGGGAGCGGGGGAGAGACCCAGTACTTC
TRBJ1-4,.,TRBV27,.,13,CASSDRTNEKLFF,TGTGCCAGCAGTGACAGGACTAATGAAAAACTGTTTTTT
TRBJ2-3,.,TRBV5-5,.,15,CASSLGDTSTDTQYF,TGTGCCAGCAGCTTAGGAGATACTAGCACAGATACGCAGTATTTT
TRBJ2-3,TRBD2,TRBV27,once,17,CASSLSFAGGIADTQYF,TGTGCCAGCAGTTTATCGTTCGCGGGAGGTATCGCAGATACGCAGTATTTT
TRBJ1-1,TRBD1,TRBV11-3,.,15,CASSLGRAGGTEAFF,TGTGCCAGCAGCTTAGGACGGGCAGGGGGTACTGAAGCTTTCTTT
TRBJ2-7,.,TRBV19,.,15,CASKVLRPPTYEQYF,TGTGCCAGTAAGGTCCTTCGGCCCCCGACCTACGAGCAGTACTTC
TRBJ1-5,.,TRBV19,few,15,CASTPSGPAPTPQHF,TGTGCCAGTACCCCGTCGGGCCCAGCCCCTACGCCCCAGCATTTT
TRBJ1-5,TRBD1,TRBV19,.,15,CASNPDRLSNQPQHF,TGTGCCAGTAACCCGGACAGGCTTAGCAATCAGCCCCAGCATTTT
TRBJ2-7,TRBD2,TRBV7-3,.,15,CASSLGTSGTLEQYF,TGTGCCAGCAGCTTAGGGACTAGCGGGACTCTCGAGCAGTACTTC
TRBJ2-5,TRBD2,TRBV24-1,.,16,CATSDASGGVQETQYF,TGTGCCACCAGTGATGCTAGCGGGGGGGTCCAAGAGACCCAGTACTTC
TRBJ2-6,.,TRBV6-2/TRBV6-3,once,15,CASSYSGAGANVLTF,TGTGCCAGCAGTTACTCCGGGGCCGGGGCCAACGTCCTGACTTTC
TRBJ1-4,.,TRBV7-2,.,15,CASSLGPGAEGKLFF,TGTGCCAGCAGCTTGGGGCCAGGGGCCGAGGGAAAACTGTTTTTT
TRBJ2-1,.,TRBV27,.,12,CASSLRGNEQFF,TGTGCCAGCAGTTTACGGGGGAATGAGCAGTTCTTC
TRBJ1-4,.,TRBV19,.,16,CASNPNLDGGGEKLFF,TGTGCCAGTAACCCCAATTTAGACGGCGGCGGTGAAAAACTGTTTTTT
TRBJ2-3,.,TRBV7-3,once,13,CASSLDYTDTQYF,TGTGCCAGCAGCTTAGACTACACAGATACGCAGTATTTT